This is a list of T cell receptor beta chains from one sample in a study of cytotoxic CD8 clonotypes in ibrutinib-treated CLL. TCRdb keeps only in-frame clones here, not all; method: immunoSEQ multiplex PCR. The table has about 25,000 clones, almost 85% seen once. The sample here was PBMCs, taken after 24 months of ibrutinib treatment. Receptors were obtained from a human donor with chronic lymphocytic leukemia. The CDR3 runs from the conserved cysteine through the conserved F or W. D genes are given only for firm matches. Clone size is given for some rows only: seen once, a few or many times, or a class if the clone is expanded.

cdr3_nt	cdr3_aa	v_call	clone_size	d_call	j_call
TGTGCCAGCAGCTTCCAGGGGACCGGGGAGCTGTTTTTT	CASSFQGTGELFF	TRBV7-3	-	-	TRBJ2-2
TGTGCCAGCAGTGAACGGGACAGGGGTTATGGCTACACCTTC	CASSERDRGYGYTF	TRBV6-1	-	TRBD1	TRBJ1-2
TGTGCCAGCAGCTTAGTAAGGCGGGGGGAAGATACGCAGTATTTT	CASSLVRRGEDTQYF	TRBV11-2	few	TRBD2	TRBJ2-3
TGCGCCAGCAGCCTTGGGGGAGCTAGCTCCTACGAGCAGTACTTC	CASSLGGASSYEQYF	TRBV5-1	-	-	TRBJ2-7
TGTGCCAGCAGCGGGGGACCTCAAGAGACCCAGTACTTC	CASSGGPQETQYF	TRBV9	-	-	TRBJ2-5
TGTGCCAGCAGTTACCGTCTGAGCTCTGGGGCCAACGTCCTGACTTTC	CASSYRLSSGANVLTF	TRBV6-5	few	-	TRBJ2-6
TGCGCCAGCAGCTTACTACCGGGTCAAAACACTGAAGCTTTCTTT	CASSLLPGQNTEAFF	TRBV5-1	-	-	TRBJ1-1
TGCGCCAGCAGCATCATACTAGCGGGGGGGATAAATGAGCAGTTCTTC	CASSIILAGGINEQFF	TRBV5-1	-	TRBD2	TRBJ2-1
TGTGCCAGCCCCGGACTTGGGGGTCTCACAGATACGCAGTATTTT	CASPGLGGLTDTQYF	TRBV28	-	-	TRBJ2-3
TGTGCCAGCAGCTTTAGAGGATTTCAATCACCCCTCCACTTT	CASSFRGFQSPLHF	TRBV7-8	-	-	TRBJ1-6
TGCGCCAGCAGCCAGGGCCCCGGGACTCGCAAGAAGAGCTCCTACAATGAGCAGTTCTTC	CASSQGPGTRKKSSYNEQFF	TRBV4-1	once	-	TRBJ2-1
TGTGCCAGCAGTCCCCTGGCGACCAGGGGCACAGATACGCAGTATTTT	CASSPLATRGTDTQYF	TRBV6-6	-	-	TRBJ2-3
TGCAGCGTTGACAGTAGCACCGGGGAGCTGTTTTTT	CSVDSSTGELFF	TRBV29-1	-	-	TRBJ2-2
TGTGCCAGCAGCTTAGGAGGCTCACCCCTCCACTTT	CASSLGGSPLHF	TRBV7-8	-	-	TRBJ1-6
TGTGCCAGCAGTTTGGTGCGTGGGGGTGGATATAATTCACCCCTCCACTTT	CASSLVRGGGYNSPLHF	TRBV28	-	-	TRBJ1-6
TGTGCCAGCAGCTCTCGACTAGCGGGGAGCTCCTACAATGAGCAGTTCTTC	CASSSRLAGSSYNEQFF	TRBV9	-	TRBD2	TRBJ2-1
TGTGCCAGCAGCGTCGGGACTAGCGGGGTTGCGCGCTACGAGCAGTACTTC	CASSVGTSGVARYEQYF	TRBV7-9	-	TRBD2	TRBJ2-7
TGTGCCAGCAGTGACTTGCGTTACGAGCAGTACTTC	CASSDLRYEQYF	TRBV2	-	-	TRBJ2-7
TGTGCCAGCAGCGTAGACGCGGGCACAGATACGCAGTATTTT	CASSVDAGTDTQYF	TRBV9	-	-	TRBJ2-3
TGTGCCAGCAGCTTATTACTCGGGACTATCGGGTATGGCTACACCTTC	CASSLLLGTIGYGYTF	TRBV7-9	-	-	TRBJ1-2
TGCGCCAGCAGCTTGGGGGTTAGCGGGGACATCTACGAGCAGTACTTC	CASSLGVSGDIYEQYF	TRBV5-1	-	TRBD2	TRBJ2-7
TGTGCCAGCAGCCCAGGGTTGGCGGAATACTATGGCTACACCTTC	CASSPGLAEYYGYTF	TRBV11-2	-	-	TRBJ1-2